This T cell receptor beta chain was observed in a study of somatic mutations in cytotoxic T cells in rheumatoid arthritis. Comment on this clone: What it binds is unknown.

TCRdb's copy holds only in-frame clones and misses some; the assay was immunoSEQ multiplex PCR. Of about 7,100 clones listed, about nine tenths are singletons. Broader study findings: Per patient, the largest CD8+ clone was found to exceed 20% of CD8+ cells in about an eighth of the roughly 65 cases. Among rheumatoid arthritis patients and age-matched healthy controls, CD8+ T-cell clonality was not significantly different.

This CDR3 spans 12 amino acids. Trimming pared 5 bases from V and 5 bases from J, leaving 10 bases between. CDR1 and CDR2 from the germline V gene are MDHEN and SYDVKM. This TCR was recovered from a man aged 35 to 55 with rheumatoid arthritis. The gene calls are TRBV28 and TRBJ2-7; tentatively, D is TRBD2 (5 bases). Input material: CD8+ T cells sorted from blood. The CDR3, as DNA: TGTGCCAGCAGTGGGGAGTACAACGAGCAGTACGTC. This codes for CASSGEYNEQYV.